The text below deals with one TCR beta chain. As handled by the study authors: Cell counts per sample came from amplifying reference gene primers. The table came from immunoSEQ multiplex PCR; TCRdb's copy has only in-frame clones and leaves some out. V, J and clone size reflect that table, while D and trimming were determined from the DNA. The sample yields nearly 110,000 clones, under 90% seen once. The data stem from a study of blood T cell repertoires in COVID-19. Study information: Researchers got acute and convalescent COVID-19 samples from the United States, Italy and Spain. T cells, B-cell-depleted T cells, or PBMCs supplied cDNA or gDNA.

CDR1 and CDR2 from the germline V gene are SGHRS and YFSETQ. The CDR3 has 15 residues. V lost 4 bases and J lost 2; bases outside the gene matches: 6. This TCR was sampled from a woman aged 60 to 75 with acute or convalescent COVID-19. V is TRBV5-1 and J is TRBJ2-7, with 10 bases that match TRBD2. Specimen: peripheral blood. The CDR3 loop is CASSPGLAETYEQYF. CDR3 sequence (DNA): TGCGCCAGCAGCCCTGGACTAGCGGAAACCTACGAGCAGTACTTC.